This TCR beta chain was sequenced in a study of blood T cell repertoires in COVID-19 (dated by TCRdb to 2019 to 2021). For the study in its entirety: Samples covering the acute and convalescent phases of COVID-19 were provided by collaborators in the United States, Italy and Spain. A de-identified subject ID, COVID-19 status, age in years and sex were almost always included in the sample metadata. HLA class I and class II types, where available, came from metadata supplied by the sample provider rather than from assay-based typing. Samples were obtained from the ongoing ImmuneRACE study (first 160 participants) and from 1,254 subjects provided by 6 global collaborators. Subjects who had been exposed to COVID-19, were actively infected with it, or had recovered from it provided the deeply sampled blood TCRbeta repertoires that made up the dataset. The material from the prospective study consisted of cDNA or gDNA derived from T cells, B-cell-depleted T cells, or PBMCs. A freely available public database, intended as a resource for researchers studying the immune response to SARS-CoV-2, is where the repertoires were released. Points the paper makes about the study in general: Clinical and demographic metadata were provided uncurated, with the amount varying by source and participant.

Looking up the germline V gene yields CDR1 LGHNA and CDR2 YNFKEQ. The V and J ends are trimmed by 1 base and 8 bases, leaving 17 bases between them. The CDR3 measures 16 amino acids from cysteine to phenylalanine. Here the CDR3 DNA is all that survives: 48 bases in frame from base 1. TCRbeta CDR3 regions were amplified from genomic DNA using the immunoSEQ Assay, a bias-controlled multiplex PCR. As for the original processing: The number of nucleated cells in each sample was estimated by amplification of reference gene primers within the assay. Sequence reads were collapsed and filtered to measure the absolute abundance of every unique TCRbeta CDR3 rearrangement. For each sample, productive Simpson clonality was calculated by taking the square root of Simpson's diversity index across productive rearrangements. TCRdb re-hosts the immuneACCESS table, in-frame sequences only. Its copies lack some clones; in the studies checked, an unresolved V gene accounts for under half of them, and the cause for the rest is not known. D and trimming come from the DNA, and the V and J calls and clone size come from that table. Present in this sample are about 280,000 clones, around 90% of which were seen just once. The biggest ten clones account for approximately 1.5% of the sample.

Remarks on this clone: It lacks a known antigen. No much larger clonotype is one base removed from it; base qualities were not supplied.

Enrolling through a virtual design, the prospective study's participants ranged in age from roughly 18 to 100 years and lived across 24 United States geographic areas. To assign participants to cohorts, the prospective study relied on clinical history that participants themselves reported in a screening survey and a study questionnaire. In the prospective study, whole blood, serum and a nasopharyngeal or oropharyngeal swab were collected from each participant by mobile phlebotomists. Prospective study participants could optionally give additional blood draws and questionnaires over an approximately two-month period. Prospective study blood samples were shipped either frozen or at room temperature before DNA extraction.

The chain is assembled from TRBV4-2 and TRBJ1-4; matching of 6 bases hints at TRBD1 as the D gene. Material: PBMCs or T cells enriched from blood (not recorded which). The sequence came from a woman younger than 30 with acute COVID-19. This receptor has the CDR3 CASSQGSGGGREKLFF. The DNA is TGTGCCAGCAGCCAAGGGTCGGGAGGGGGTCGAGAAAAACTGTTTTTT.